This TCR beta chain emerged from a study of human T cells and chemical hapten exposure. Study-wide results and limits: The immune response of these alopecia patients might not match healthy individuals'.

Regarding time point: patch test 2, 6 weeks after DPC sensitization. The treatment denotes: therapeutic diphenylcyclopropenone sensitization with weekly scalp DPC. J was trimmed by 4 bases and V by 3 bases; bases with no gene match: 7. The CDR3 is 16 residues long. Germline lookup yields CDR1 DFQATT and CDR2 SNEGSKA (reference sequence). This clonotype came up a few times. What it binds is unknown. Study processing details: Individual samples carried between roughly 23,224 and 700,000 TCRs, with 85,000 to 100,000 as the median. A single record per CDR3 protein comes from TCRdb applying MiXCR to the RACE reads. Clone size and V and J calls follow TCRdb, not the original study. Of fewer than 150,000 distinct CDR3 sequences in the sample, about 10% were seen once.

This clonotype originated in a woman in her forties or fifties with alopecia areata. Some clones in this sample may be carry-over from other donors' samples. This chain links TRBV20-1 with TRBJ2-1; 12 bases agree with TRBD2. This sample comprised whole blood, obtained in connection with sensitization to the hapten diphenylcyclopropenone (DPC). CDR3: CSASRLAGGLYNEQFF. CDR3 bases: TGCAGTGCTAGCAGGCTAGCGGGAGGGCTATACAATGAGCAGTTCTTC.